This TCR beta chain is from a study of T cell responses to AZD1222 COVID-19 vaccine (dated by TCRdb to about 2021). A note on the overall study: AZD1222 recipients with second doses at about 4 weeks or about 12 weeks were pooled, because spike-specific TCR depth and breadth did not differ between schedules. TCR sequencing was performed for approximately 240 trial participants, of whom roughly 200 were given two doses of AZD1222 and 26 were given two doses of MenACWY control vaccine. Trial participants were enrolled into age subgroups of 18-55, 56-69 and 70-plus years, which contained 148, 28 and 57 TCR-sequenced participants, respectively.

The CDR3 regions of human TCRbeta chains were analyzed by immunosequencing. The paper's processing steps were these. Repertoire TCRs were matched against a reference library of SARS-CoV-2-specific TCRs generated with the MIRA antigen-specificity platform. Breadth was defined as the fraction of unique TCRs that were SARS-CoV-2-associated, and depth was defined as the fraction of total T cells that were SARS-CoV-2-associated. Using the MIRA data, each spike-specific TCR was mapped to the spike region that the TCR reacts to and placed in a CD4 or CD8 class. Log10-transformed breadth and depth values were compared by one-way ANOVA with Sidak's multiple comparisons tests. TCRdb stores this immuneACCESS table with in-frame sequences only. Part of the clones is absent; in the studies checked, under half of the shortfall reflects unresolved V genes, and no reason is known for the rest. The V and J calls and clone size were taken over from that table, and D and trimming were inferred from the DNA. The sample includes over 100,000 clones, with 70% to 90% observed a single time. Around 22% of the sample lies in the top ten.

On the study overall, not on this receptor specifically: Epitopes outside the regions mutated in the B.1.351 and B.1.1.7 variants were reportedly recognized by nearly half of the unique spike-specific TCRs. The vaccine-associated CD4 TCRs covered the entire spike protein, and the dominant responses fell in regions 160-218 and 743-854. In the small 56-69-year group, the increase in depth fell short of significance, most likely because of low power. A significant rise in spike-specific TCR breadth and depth was observed after two AZD1222 doses relative to day 0 and relative to MenACWY recipients. Because no samples from the day 14 peak response were available, repertoires could be characterized only after the peak T cell response. Conclusions about previously exposed vaccinees were limited because only 5 or 6 AZD1222 recipients were SARS-CoV-2 seropositive at baseline. Participants were mostly white British, with more females than males. The authors suggested clonal diversity may have been underestimated.

With regard to this clone: There is no known antigen for this receptor. Per-base qualities were not stored, and no clone one base away is much larger.

The CDR3 measures 17 amino acids from cysteine to phenylalanine. Only the CDR3 portion is preserved as DNA: 51 bases, with reading frame beginning at the first base. A distance of 20 bases separates the germline ends of V and J, which lose 8 bases and 0 bases respectively. The germline V gene encodes CDR1 SGHVS and CDR2 FQNEAQ. The meaning of the sample's time point label: baseline before first vaccination. The vaccinee samples were drawn from two UK trials, COV001 and COV002, one of which was a single-blind randomized controlled phase 2/3 trial testing AZD1222 (ChAdOx1 nCoV-19) in healthy adults. For TCRbeta chain sequencing, PBMC samples were collected from trial participants at day 0 and at day 28 after the second dose.

Recombination connected TRBV7-8 to TRBJ1-5; the D gene is perhaps TRBD1, from 5 matching bases. This specimen was peripheral blood, taken on day 0 of AZD1222 vaccination. The TCR was taken from an adult in good health. The CDR3 loop reads CASLYVTRADSNQPQHF. The base sequence is TGTGCCAGCCTGTATGTCACCAGGGCCGATAGCAATCAGCCCCAGCATTTT.